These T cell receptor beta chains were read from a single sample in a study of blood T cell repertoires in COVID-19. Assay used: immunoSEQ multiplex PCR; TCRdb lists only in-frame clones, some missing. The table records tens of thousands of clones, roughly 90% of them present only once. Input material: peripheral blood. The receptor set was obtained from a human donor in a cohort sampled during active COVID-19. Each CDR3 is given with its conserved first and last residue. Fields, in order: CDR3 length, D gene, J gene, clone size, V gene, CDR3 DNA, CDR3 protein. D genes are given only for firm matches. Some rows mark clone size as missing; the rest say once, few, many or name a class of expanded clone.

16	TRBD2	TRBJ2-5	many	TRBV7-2	TGTGCCAGCAGCTTAGCGGCGGCGGGAGGGTTAGAGACCCAGTACTTC	CASSLAAAGGLETQYF
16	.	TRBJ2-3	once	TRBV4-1	TGCGCCAGCAGCCAAGAAGGGCAGGCGGGGACAGATACGCAGTATTTT	CASSQEGQAGTDTQYF
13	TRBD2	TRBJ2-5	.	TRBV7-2	TGTGCCAGCACTAGTGCGGGGGGGGAGACCCAGTACTTC	CASTSAGGETQYF
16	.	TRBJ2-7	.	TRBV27	TGTGCCAGCAGTTTATCGGCGGAGCCATCCTACTACGAGCAGTACTTC	CASSLSAEPSYYEQYF
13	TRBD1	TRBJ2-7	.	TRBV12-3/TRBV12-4	TGTGCCAGCAGTCGATACAGGGGGGACGAGCAGTACTTC	CASSRYRGDEQYF
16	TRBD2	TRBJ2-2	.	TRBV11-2	TGTGCCAGCAGAATACCCGGGACTACGGGGACCGGGGAGCTGTTTTTT	CASRIPGTTGTGELFF
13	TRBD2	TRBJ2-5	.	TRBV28	TGTGCCAGCAGGACTAGCGGCCAAGAGACCCAGTACTTC	CASRTSGQETQYF
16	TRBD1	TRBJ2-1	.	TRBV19	TGTGCCAGTAGTTTTTTCGTGGACAGGGGGCACGGTGAGCAGTTCTTC	CASSFFVDRGHGEQFF
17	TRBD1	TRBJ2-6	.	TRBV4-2	TGTGCCAGCAGTTTAACAGGGGGTGGGTCTGGGGCCAACGTCCTGACTTTC	CASSLTGGGSGANVLTF
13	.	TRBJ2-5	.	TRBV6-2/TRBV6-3	TGTGCCAGCAGTTACGCGGGACAAGAGACCCAGTACTTC	CASSYAGQETQYF
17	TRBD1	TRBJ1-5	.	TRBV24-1	TGTGCCACCCGCATACCGGGACAGGGAAGAGTAGGTCAGCCCCAGCATTTT	CATRIPGQGRVGQPQHF
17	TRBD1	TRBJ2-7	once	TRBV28	TGTGCCAGCAGTTTCGGACAGGGAGCAACAGGCACCTACGAGCAGTACTTC	CASSFGQGATGTYEQYF
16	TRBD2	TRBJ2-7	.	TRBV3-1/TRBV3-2	TGTGCCAGCAGCCAAGGGTACCAGCGGGAGGACTACGAGCAGTACTTC	CASSQGYQREDYEQYF
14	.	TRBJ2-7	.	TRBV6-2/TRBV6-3	TGTGCCAGCAGTTACCGGGGGTTGGGCAACGAGCAGTACTTC	CASSYRGLGNEQYF
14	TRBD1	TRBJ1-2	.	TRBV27	TGTGCCAGCAGTAACTCAGGGGGCAACTATGGCTACACCTTC	CASSNSGGNYGYTF
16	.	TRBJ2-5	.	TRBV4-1	TGCGCCAGCAGCCAAGATCGTGTCAATAGCCGAGAGACCCAGTACTTC	CASSQDRVNSRETQYF
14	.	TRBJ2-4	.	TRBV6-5	TGTGCCAGCAGTTACTCAAGGAGCGTGAACATTCAGTACTTC	CASSYSRSVNIQYF
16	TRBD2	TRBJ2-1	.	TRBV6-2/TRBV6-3	TGTGCCAGCAGTTACGGGGCGGGAGTTATTTACAATGAGCAGTTCTTC	CASSYGAGVIYNEQFF
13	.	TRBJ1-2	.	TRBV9	TGTGCCAGCAGCGCCGAGCGCGCCGAGGGCTACACCTTC	CASSAERAEGYTF
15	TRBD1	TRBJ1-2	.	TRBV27	TGTGCCAGCAGTGCCTGGGACAGGGACTTCTATGGCTACACCTTC	CASSAWDRDFYGYTF
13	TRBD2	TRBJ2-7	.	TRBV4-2	TGTGCCAGCAGCCGCACTAGCGCCGACGAGCAGTACTTC	CASSRTSADEQYF
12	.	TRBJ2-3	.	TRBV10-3	TGTGCCATCGACTCCCCAGGGGATACGCAGTATTTT	CAIDSPGDTQYF
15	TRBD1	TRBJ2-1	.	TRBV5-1	TGCGCCAGCAGCCTAGGACAGGGGAGTCAGAGGGAGCAGTTCTTC	CASSLGQGSQREQFF
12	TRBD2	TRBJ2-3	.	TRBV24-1	TGTGCCACCAGCCCTAGGGAGGGGCGGCAGTATTTT	CATSPREGRQYF
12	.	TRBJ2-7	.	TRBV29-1	TGCAGCGTCTCCACAGGGTCCTACGAGCAGTACTTC	CSVSTGSYEQYF
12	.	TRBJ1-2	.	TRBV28	TGTGCCGGAGGATTGGCCTTAGGGGGCTACACCTTC	CAGGLALGGYTF
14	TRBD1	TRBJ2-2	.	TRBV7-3	TGTGCCAGCAGCGTACAGGGGGCGGCCGGGGAGCTGTTTTTT	CASSVQGAAGELFF
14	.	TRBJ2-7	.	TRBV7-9	TGTGCCAGCAGCTTAGCTCCTTATGCCTACGAGCAGTACTTC	CASSLAPYAYEQYF
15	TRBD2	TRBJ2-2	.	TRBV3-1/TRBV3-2	TGTGCCAGCAGCTACCCTAGCGGGACGGTCGGGGAGCTGTTTTTT	CASSYPSGTVGELFF
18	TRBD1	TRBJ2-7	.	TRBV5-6	TGTGCCAGCAGCCCCTATCGGCTTACCGGGACAGGGGGGTACGAGCAGTACTTC	CASSPYRLTGTGGYEQYF
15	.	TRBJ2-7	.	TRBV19	TGTGCCAGTAGTATGGCGGCAGGGGTCTCCTACGAGCAGTACTTC	CASSMAAGVSYEQYF
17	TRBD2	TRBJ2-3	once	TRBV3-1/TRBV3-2	TGTGCCAGCAGCCGGGGACTAGCGGGAGGGAGCACAGATACGCAGTATTTT	CASSRGLAGGSTDTQYF
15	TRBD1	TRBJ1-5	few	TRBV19	TGTGCCAGCAACGACGGTACAGGGGGACATCAGCCCCAGCATTTT	CASNDGTGGHQPQHF
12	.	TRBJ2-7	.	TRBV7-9	TGTGCCAGCAGCCCACGGGGCTACGAGCAGTACTTC	CASSPRGYEQYF
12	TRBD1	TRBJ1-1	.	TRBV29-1	TGCAGCGTGGAGGGGGCAAACACTGAAGCTTTCTTT	CSVEGANTEAFF
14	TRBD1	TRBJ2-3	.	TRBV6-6	TGTGCCAGCAGGCTGACAGGGGGGGAAGATACGCAGTATTTT	CASRLTGGEDTQYF
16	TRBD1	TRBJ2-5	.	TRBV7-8	TGTGCCAGCAGCCCCAGACAGGGGGGGCGTCAAGAGACCCAGTACTTC	CASSPRQGGRQETQYF
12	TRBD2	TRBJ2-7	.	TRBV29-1	TGCAGCGTGGCGCGGGAGGAGTACGAGCAGTACTTC	CSVAREEYEQYF
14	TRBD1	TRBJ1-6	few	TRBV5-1	TGCGCCAGCAGCCCAGGACAGGGAACTTCACCCCTCCACTTT	CASSPGQGTSPLHF
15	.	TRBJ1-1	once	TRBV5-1	TGCGCCAGCAGCTTGGATGGGGCGAGAGGCACTGAAGCTTTCTTT	CASSLDGARGTEAFF
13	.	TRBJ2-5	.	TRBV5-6	TGTGCCAGCAGCCCTTCGGGTCAAGAGACCCAGTACTTC	CASSPSGQETQYF
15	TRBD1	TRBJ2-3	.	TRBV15	TGTGCCACCAGCAGAGATAGGGGGCCCGCAGATACGCAGTATTTT	CATSRDRGPADTQYF
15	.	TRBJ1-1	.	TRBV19	TGTGCCAGTAAACCTCAGGGGCATCTTAACACTGAAGCTTTCTTT	CASKPQGHLNTEAFF
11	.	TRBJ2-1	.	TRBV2	TGTGCCAGCATCGATCAGAATGAGCAGTTCTTC	CASIDQNEQFF
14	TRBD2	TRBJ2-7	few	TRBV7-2	TGTGCCAGCAGGTCGACTAGCGGCTCCTACGAGCAGTACTTC	CASRSTSGSYEQYF
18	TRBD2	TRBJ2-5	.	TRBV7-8	TGTGCCAGCAGCTTATTTTGGGGTAGCGGGAGGGCGCTAGAGACCCAGTACTTC	CASSLFWGSGRALETQYF
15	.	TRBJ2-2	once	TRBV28	TGTGCCAGCGACGCAGGGCAGGGTCACACCGGGGAGCTGTTTTTT	CASDAGQGHTGELFF
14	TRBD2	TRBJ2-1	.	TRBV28	TGTGCCAGCAGCCTACTAGCGGGTTACAATGAGCAGTTCTTC	CASSLLAGYNEQFF
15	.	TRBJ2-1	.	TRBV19	TGTGCCAGTAGTCTCCAAGGGGCGGTCTACAATGAGCAGTTCTTC	CASSLQGAVYNEQFF
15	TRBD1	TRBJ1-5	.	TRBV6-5	TGTGCCAGCAGTCCCCTGGGGACAGGGCGGCAGCCCCAGCATTTT	CASSPLGTGRQPQHF
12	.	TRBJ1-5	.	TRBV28	TGTGCCAGCAGCTCCGGGGGGAGGCCCCAGCATTTT	CASSSGGRPQHF
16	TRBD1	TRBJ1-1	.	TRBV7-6	TGTGCCAGCAGCTTATTCCAGGGGGTTGGGGACACTGAAGCTTTCTTT	CASSLFQGVGDTEAFF
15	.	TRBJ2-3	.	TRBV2	TGTGCCAGCTATCACCAGACTAGAACCACAGATACGCAGTATTTT	CASYHQTRTTDTQYF
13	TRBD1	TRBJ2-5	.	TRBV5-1	TGCGCCAGCAGCTTTCGGACAGGAGAGACCCAGTACTTC	CASSFRTGETQYF
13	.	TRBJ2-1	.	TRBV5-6	TGTGCCAGCAGTTCTAGACGGACTTCTGAGCAGTTCTTC	CASSSRRTSEQFF
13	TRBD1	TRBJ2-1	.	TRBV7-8	TGTGCCAGCAGCCGGACAGGGATGGATGAGCAGTTCTTC	CASSRTGMDEQFF
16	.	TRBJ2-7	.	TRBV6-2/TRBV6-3	TGTGCCAGCAGCTCCCGGGTGTTAGCTAGAACCCACGAGCAGTACTTC	CASSSRVLARTHEQYF